These 10 T cell receptor beta chains were sequenced from one sample in a study of T cells in localized non-small cell lung cancer. Measured with immunoSEQ multiplex PCR; TCRdb has only the in-frame clones, and not every one. The top ten hold 10% to 15% of the sample, which has 25,000 to 35,000 clones, roughly 91% seen once. The sequences come from peripheral blood, collected before any cancer treatment. The receptors come from a female donor over 55 with stage III squamous cell lung carcinoma.

The chain joins TRBV30 to TRBJ2-3, with 8 bases that match TRBD1. Losses at the gene ends were 2 bases for V and 0 bases for J; bases not matched to a gene: 4. CDR3 size: 15 residues. Germline CDR1 reads GTSNPN; CDR2 reads SVGIG (reference sequence). The CDR3 here is CAWSWGTGSTDTQYF. The CDR3 DNA follows: TGTGCCTGGAGTTGGGGGACAGGCAGCACAGATACGCAGTATTTT. Based on the CDR3 plus reference TRBV30 and TRBJ2-3, the full variable domain is SQTIHQWPATLVQPVGSPLSLECTVEGTSNPNLYWYRQAAGRGLQLLFYSVGIGQISSEVPQNLSASRPQDRQFILSSKKLLLSDSGFYLCAWSWGTGSTDTQYFGPGTRLTVL.

In this sample, this clone is medium-sized. This chain connects TRBV13 to TRBJ2-7; 12 bases agree with TRBD1. The CDR3 is 16 residues long. The V gene's germline CDR1 is PRHDT and CDR2 FYEKMQ (reference sequence). V lost 0 bases to trimming and J lost 4 bases; unmatched junction nucleotides: 4. The CDR3 nucleotides are TGTGCCAGCAGCTTAGGCGGGACAGGGGGCGGGTACGAGCAGTACTTC. This codes for CASSLGGTGGGYEQYF.

The chain has TRBV4-1 and TRBJ2-7, with D possibly matching TRBD1 (5 bases). CDR1 is MGHRA and CDR2 is YSYEKL in the germline V gene. The V and J ends lost 1 base and 7 bases respectively, with 17 bases between them. The CDR3 totals 15 residues. CDR3 coding DNA: TGCGCCAGCAGCCAAGTTACAGGAAGGCGTTGGGAGCAGTACTTC. It codes for CASSQVTGRRWEQYF.

This chain uses TRBV19 with TRBJ2-7; unclear D gene. Between the trimmed V and J ends, which lost 3 bases and 3 bases, there was a span of 9 bases. There are 13 residues in the CDR3. Germline V gene sequence: CDR1 LNHDA, CDR2 SQIVND (reference sequence). CDR3 in amino acids: CASSMSSFYEQYF. The CDR3 nucleotides are TGTGCCAGTAGTATGAGCTCTTTCTACGAGCAGTACTTC.

The chain combines TRBV30 with TRBJ2-5; 11 bases match TRBD2. The CDR3 loop spans 14 amino acids. Germline assignment: CDR1 GTSNPN and CDR2 SVGIG (reference sequence). V shed 4 bases and J 2 bases; nucleotides not matched to a gene: 3. In nucleotides, the CDR3 is TGTGCCTGGACGGCTAGCGGGGGGCAAGAGACCCAGTACTTC. Translating gives CAWTASGGQETQYF.

The CDR3 nucleotides read TGCAGTGCTGAGACTCTGGATACGCAGTATTTT. Translating gives CSAETLDTQYF. The V and J genes are TRBV20-1 and TRBJ2-3; D unresolved. The V and J ends lost 5 bases and 6 bases respectively, with 9 bases between them. This CDR3 contains 11 residues. Germline-derived CDR1 and CDR2 are DFQATT and SNEGSKA (reference sequence).

This clone turned up a few times. This chain uses TRBV11-2 with TRBJ1-5; D gene ambiguous. The CDR3 runs to 13 residues. The V end lost 2 bases, the J end lost 4 bases, and 6 bases lay between the germline ends. The V gene's germline CDR1 is SGHAT and CDR2 FQNNGV. In DNA form, the CDR3 reads TGTGCCAGCAGCTTATCGTGGAATCAGCCCCAGCATTTT. Amino acid sequence: CASSLSWNQPQHF.

The V call is TRBV4-2, the J call TRBJ1-5; TRBD1 aligns across 8 bases. CDR1 is LGHNA, CDR2 YNFKEQ, per germline. V shed 4 bases, J shed 4 bases, and the junction held 9 bases outside the gene matches. The CDR3 consists of 16 residues. The CDR3 DNA is TGTGCCAGCAGCCGGACAGACAGGGGTATTAATCAGCCCCAGCATTTT. It specifies CASSRTDRGINQPQHF.

This chain joins TRBV19 and TRBJ2-7; possible D gene TRBD1, 5 bases. The V and J ends lost 3 bases and 5 bases respectively, with 17 bases between them. Germline V gene lookup returns CDR1 LNHDA and CDR2 SQIVND (reference sequence). The CDR3 is made up of 15 amino acids. This CDR3 is CASSIMAREWDEQYF. The DNA of the CDR3 is TGTGCCAGTAGTATCATGGCCAGGGAATGGGACGAGCAGTACTTC. Full variable domain (missing parts from reference TRBV19 and TRBJ2-7): DGGITQSPKYLFRKEGQNVTLSCEQNLNHDAMYWYRQDPGQGLRLIYYSQIVNDFQKGDIAEGYSVSREKKESFPLTVTSAQKNPTAFYLCASSIMAREWDEQYFGPGTRLTVT.

The genes are TRBV11-2 and TRBJ1-2, with D unresolved. Per the germline V gene, CDR1 is SGHAT and CDR2 is FQNNGV. CDR3 length: 13 amino acids. The ends were cut back, 6 bases at V and 5 bases at J, with 13 bases in the middle. The CDR3 coding sequence is TGTGCCAGCAGTTCGCCCAGCCCTTATGGCTACACCTTC. Translation gives CASSSPSPYGYTF.